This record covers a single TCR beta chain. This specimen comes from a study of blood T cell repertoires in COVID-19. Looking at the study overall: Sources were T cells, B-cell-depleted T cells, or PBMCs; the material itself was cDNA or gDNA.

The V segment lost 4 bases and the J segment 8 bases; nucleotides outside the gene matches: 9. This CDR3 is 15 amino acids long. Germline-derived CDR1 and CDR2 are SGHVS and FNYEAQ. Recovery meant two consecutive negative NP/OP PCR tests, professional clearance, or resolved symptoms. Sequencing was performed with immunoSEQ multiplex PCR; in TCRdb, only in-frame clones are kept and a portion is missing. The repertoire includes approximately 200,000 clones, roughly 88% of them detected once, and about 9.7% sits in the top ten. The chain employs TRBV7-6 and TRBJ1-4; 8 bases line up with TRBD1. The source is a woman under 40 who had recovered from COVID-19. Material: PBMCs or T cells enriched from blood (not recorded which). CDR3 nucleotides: TGTGCCAGCAGCTACGGACAGGGAGGCTGGGAAAAACTGTTTTTT. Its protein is CASSYGQGGWEKLFF.